Here is one T cell receptor beta chain with its context. Antigen unknown. The CDR3 sequence is 14 residues long. V dropped 4 bases and J dropped 6; count of bases not matched to a gene: 8. Germline values: CDR1 SGHNT, CDR2 YYREEE (reference sequence). The entry originates in a study of cytomegalovirus exposure and HLA in healthy donors. General study points: Reportedly, fewer N-insertions than the approximately 700-donor mean appeared in an Asian-associated ancestry cluster in a later analysis. A later analysis found most CMV-associated TCR beta chains apparently HLA-restricted. Some segments of the V type, notably TRBV6-2 and TRBV6-3, were excluded as indistinguishable. A likely sequencing artifact accounted for one observed cluster of highly shared sequence variants.

60 Vbeta and 13 Jbeta primers were used in PCR. Profiling relied on immunoSEQ multiplex PCR, and the TCRdb table lists in-frame clones only, not all of them. The sample includes 130,000 to 150,000 clones, roughly 80% seen only once; the top ten take 3.5% to 5.5%. This chain links TRBV5-4 with TRBJ2-7; 9 positions match TRBD2. This TCR derives from a woman aged 35 to 49 in good health and CMV-seropositive. Material: PBMCs. CDR3 amino acids: CASSPGIAGVEQYF. The CDR3 bases are TGTGCCAGCAGCCCCGGGATAGCGGGAGTCGAGCAGTACTTC. Together with reference TRBV5-4 and TRBJ2-7, the CDR3 gives the full variable domain: ETGVTQSPTHLIKTRGQQVTLRCSSQSGHNTVSWYQQALGQGPQFIFQYYREEENGRGNFPPRFSGLQFPNYSSELNVNALELDDSALYLCASSPGIAGVEQYFGPGTRLTVT.